This T cell receptor (beta chain) was identified in a study of T cell changes during pregnancy in multiple sclerosis. Generated by immunoSEQ multiplex PCR, the TCRdb table keeps only in-frame clones and is missing some. The table lists more than 90,000 clones, about nine tenths of them singletons, with about 3.4% in the top ten. The sample consisted of peripheral blood, taken in the second trimester of pregnancy. The clonotype originates from a female donor with multiple sclerosis, enrolled in a pregnancy study.

The CDR3 protein is CASRDPGQGANEQFF. Here the CDR3 DNA reads TGTGCCAGCAGGGATCCGGGACAGGGGGCGAATGAGCAGTTCTTC. The rearrangement links TRBV7-2 to TRBJ2-1; 12 bases fit TRBD1. The CDR3 is made up of 15 amino acids. From germline, CDR1 is SGHTA and CDR2 FQGNSA. Germline trimming cut 6 bases from V and 7 bases from J; bases unmatched to any gene: 7. The complete variable domain, with remaining parts taken from reference TRBV7-2 and TRBJ2-1, reads GAGVSQSPSNKVTEKGKDVELRCDPISGHTALYWYRQSLGQGLEFLIYFQGNSAPDKSGLPSDRFSAERTGGSVSTLTIQRTQQEDSAVYLCASRDPGQGANEQFFGPGTRLTVL.